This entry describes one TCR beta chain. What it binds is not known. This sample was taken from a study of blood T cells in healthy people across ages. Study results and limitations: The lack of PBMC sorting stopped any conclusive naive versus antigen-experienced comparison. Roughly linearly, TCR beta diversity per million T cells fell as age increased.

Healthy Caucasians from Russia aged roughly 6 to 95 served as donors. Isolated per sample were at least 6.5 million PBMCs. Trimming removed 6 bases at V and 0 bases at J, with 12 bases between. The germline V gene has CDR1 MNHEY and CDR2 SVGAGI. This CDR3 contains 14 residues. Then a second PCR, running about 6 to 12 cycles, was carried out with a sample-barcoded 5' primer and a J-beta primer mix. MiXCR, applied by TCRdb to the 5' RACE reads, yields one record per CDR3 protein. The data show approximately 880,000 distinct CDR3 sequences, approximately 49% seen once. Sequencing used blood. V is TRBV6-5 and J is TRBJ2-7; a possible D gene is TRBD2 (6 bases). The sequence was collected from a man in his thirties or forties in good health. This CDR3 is CASSPFGGSYEQYF. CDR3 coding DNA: TGTGCCAGCAGCCCCTTCGGGGGCTCCTACGAGCAGTACTTC.